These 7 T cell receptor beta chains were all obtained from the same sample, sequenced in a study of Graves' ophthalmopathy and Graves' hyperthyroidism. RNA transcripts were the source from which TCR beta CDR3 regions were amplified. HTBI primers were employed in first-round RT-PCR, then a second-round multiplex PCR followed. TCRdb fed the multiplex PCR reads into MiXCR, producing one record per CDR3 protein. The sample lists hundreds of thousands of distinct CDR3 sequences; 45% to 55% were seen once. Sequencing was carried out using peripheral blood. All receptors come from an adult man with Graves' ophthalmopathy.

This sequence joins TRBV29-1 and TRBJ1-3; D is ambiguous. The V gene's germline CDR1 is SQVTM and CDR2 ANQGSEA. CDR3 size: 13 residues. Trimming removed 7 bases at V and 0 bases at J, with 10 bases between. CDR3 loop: CSGGRTSGNTIYF. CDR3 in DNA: TGCAGCGGTGGACGGACCTCTGGAAACACCATATATTTT.

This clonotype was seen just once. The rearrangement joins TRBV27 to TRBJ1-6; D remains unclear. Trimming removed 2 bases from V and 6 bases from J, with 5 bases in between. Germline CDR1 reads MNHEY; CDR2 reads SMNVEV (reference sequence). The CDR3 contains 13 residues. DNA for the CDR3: TGTGCCAGCAGTTTAACGCGTAATTCACCCCTCCACTTT. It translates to CASSLTRNSPLHF.

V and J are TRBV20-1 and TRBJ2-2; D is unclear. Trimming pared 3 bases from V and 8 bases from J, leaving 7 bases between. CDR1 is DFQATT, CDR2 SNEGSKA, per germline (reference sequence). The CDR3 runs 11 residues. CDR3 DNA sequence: TGCAGTGCTAGGTCCCGGGGGGAGCTGTTTTTT. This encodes CSARSRGELFF.

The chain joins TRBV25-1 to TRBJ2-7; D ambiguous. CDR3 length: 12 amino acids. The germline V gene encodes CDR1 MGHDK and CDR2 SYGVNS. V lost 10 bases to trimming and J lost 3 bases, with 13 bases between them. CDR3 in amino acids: CAKYSEFYEQYF. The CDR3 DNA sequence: TGTGCCAAATACTCAGAATTCTACGAGCAGTACTTC.

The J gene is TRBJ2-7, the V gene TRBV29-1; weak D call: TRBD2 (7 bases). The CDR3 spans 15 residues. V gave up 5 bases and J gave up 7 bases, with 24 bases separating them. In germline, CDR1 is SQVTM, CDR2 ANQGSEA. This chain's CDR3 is CSVNPGAGVYNEQYF. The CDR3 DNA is TGCAGCGTTAACCCAGGGGCGGGGGTCTACAATGAGCAGTACTTC.

The CDR3 region is CSVGDRPYEQYF. DNA for the CDR3: TGCAGCGTTGGGGACAGGCCTTACGAGCAGTACTTC. The V call is TRBV29-1, the J call TRBJ2-7; 8 bases align to TRBD1. The germline CDR1 and CDR2 sequences are SQVTM and ANQGSEA. The CDR3 has 12 amino acids. The V gene end was trimmed by 4 bases and the J gene end by 4 bases; junction bases not matched to a gene: 3.

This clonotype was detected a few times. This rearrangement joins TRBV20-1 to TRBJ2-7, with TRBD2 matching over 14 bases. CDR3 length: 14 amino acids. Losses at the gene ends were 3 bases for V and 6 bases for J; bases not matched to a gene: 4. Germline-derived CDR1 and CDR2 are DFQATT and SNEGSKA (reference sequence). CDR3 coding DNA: TGCAGTGCTAGGTGGGGACTAGCGGGGGTCGAGCAGTACTTC. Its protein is CSARWGLAGVEQYF.